Listed below are T cell receptor beta chains from one sample, sequenced in a study of molecular identifiers for immune sequencing clone quantification. TCRdb used MiXCR to reprocess the PCR reads, holding one entry per CDR3 protein. The table lists over 550,000 distinct CDR3 sequences, 25% of them singletons. Sequenced: naive CD8+ T cells from blood, with Jurkat cell RNA spiked in. The receptors originated from a human donor in good health. Some libraries in this study had Jurkat cell RNA spiked in. Each CDR3 is given with its conserved first and last residue. The order of the fields is J gene, CDR3 length, V gene, D gene, clone size, CDR3 DNA, CDR3 protein. A D gene is named only where the DNA matches it firmly. Some rows have no size entry. The others give once, few or many, or a class for an expanded clone.

TRBJ2-2 | 16 | TRBV3-1 | . | . | TGTGCCAGCAGCCCGATCGGAGAAGGGAACACCGGGGAGCTGTTTTTT | CASSPIGEGNTGELFF
TRBJ2-1 | 16 | TRBV7-9 | TRBD2 | . | TGTGCCAGCAGCCCCCGGACTAGCGGGGCGTACAATGAGCAGTTCTTC | CASSPRTSGAYNEQFF
TRBJ2-7 | 12 | TRBV4-2 | TRBD1 | many | TGTGCCAGCGCGACAGGGGGGGGCGAGCAGTACTTC | CASATGGGEQYF
TRBJ1-5 | 14 | TRBV23-1 | . | many | TGCGCCAGCAGTCAAAGGCGGCTCTCCGCGGCCCAGCATTTT | CASSQRRLSAAQHF
TRBJ2-2 | 18 | TRBV5-4 | TRBD2 | few | TGTGCCAGCACGATTGGGACTAGCGGGAGCTTGGTTGCCGGGGAGCTGTTTTTT | CASTIGTSGSLVAGELFF
TRBJ2-2 | 16 | TRBV9 | . | many | TGTGCCAGCAGCGACCGGGCCTCCCCGAACACCGGGGAGCTGTTTTTT | CASSDRASPNTGELFF
TRBJ1-4 | 14 | TRBV15 | . | few | TGTGCCACCAGCGAAGGGGCAACTAATGAAAAACTGTTTTTT | CATSEGATNEKLFF
TRBJ2-1 | 13 | TRBV20-1 | . | . | TGCAGTGCTCACCAGGGAACCTACAAAGAGCAGTTCTTC | CSAHQGTYKEQFF
TRBJ1-4 | 17 | TRBV11-2 | TRBD1 | few | TGTGCCAGCAGCTTAGGACCCCTCAGGGGGCCAATTGAAAAACTGTTTTTT | CASSLGPLRGPIEKLFF
TRBJ1-2 | 15 | TRBV19 | . | . | TGTGCCAGTAGTATTGGGACATACGCTAACTATGGCTACACCTTC | CASSIGTYANYGYTF
TRBJ1-2 | 15 | TRBV9 | . | . | TGTGCCAGCAGCGTAGGTTGGGGGACGAACTATGGCTACACCTTC | CASSVGWGTNYGYTF
TRBJ1-1 | 16 | TRBV13 | TRBD1 | . | TGTGCCAGCAGCACCCCGGGACAGGGAGTTGAAACTGAAGCTTTCTTT | CASSTPGQGVETEAFF
TRBJ1-2 | 13 | TRBV29-1 | . | many | TGCAGCGTTGAACAGGCTTTTCCCTATGGCTACACCTTC | CSVEQAFPYGYTF
TRBJ2-3 | 16 | TRBV27 | . | . | TGTGCCAGCAGTTTATCGGACAACCCAAACACAGATACGCAGTATTTT | CASSLSDNPNTDTQYF
TRBJ1-4 | 16 | TRBV6-5 | . | . | TGTGCCAGCAGCCCCGAGGGGGGTAGGACTAATGAAAAACTGTTTTTT | CASSPEGGRTNEKLFF
TRBJ2-5 | 14 | TRBV27 | . | . | TGTGCCAGCAGTATCTACAGGGATTGGGAGACCCAGTACTTC | CASSIYRDWETQYF
TRBJ2-7 | 13 | TRBV27 | . | many | TGCGCCAGCAGCTTTGCATCCTCCTACGAGCAGTACTTC | CASSFASSYEQYF
TRBJ1-4 | 13 | TRBV5-1 | . | many | TGCGCCAGCAGCTTGGCGGGGGGTGAAAAACTGTTTTTT | CASSLAGGEKLFF
TRBJ2-7 | 14 | TRBV5-6 | . | many | TGTGCCAGCAGCCCGGGGTCGGGCTCCTACGAGCAGTACTTC | CASSPGSGSYEQYF
TRBJ1-1 | 13 | TRBV5-1 | . | many | TGCGCCAGCAGCTTGGGCGACCAACATGAAGCTTTCTTT | CASSLGDQHEAFF
TRBJ2-3 | 15 | TRBV6-5 | TRBD1 | many | TGTGCCAGCAGTTTCTACCGGGACAGGGTGGATACGCAGTATTTT | CASSFYRDRVDTQYF
TRBJ2-7 | 15 | TRBV12-3/TRBV12-4 | TRBD1 | many | TGTGCCAGCAGCCCTCCGGGACAGGGGTCCCACGAGCAGTACTTC | CASSPPGQGSHEQYF
TRBJ2-2 | 14 | TRBV28 | . | . | TGTGCCTGCAGAAACACAGGAGAGACCGGGGAGCTGTTTTTT | CACRNTGETGELFF
TRBJ2-7 | 15 | TRBV20-1 | . | . | TGCAGTGCCCCCCGGCCTCGCGGGACCTCCTCCGCGCAGTACTTC | CSAPRPRGTSSAQYF
TRBJ2-1 | 14 | TRBV28 | . | few | TGTGCCAGCAGTGCGAGTTCGGGCTACAATGAGCAGTTCTTC | CASSASSGYNEQFF
TRBJ2-7 | 14 | TRBV4-3 | . | many | TGCGCCAGCAGCCAAGATATAACCCAGGGCGAGCAGTACTTC | CASSQDITQGEQYF
TRBJ2-3 | 16 | TRBV28 | . | many | TGTGCCAGCACCCTTGACGACACAGGGCCTGCAGATACGCAGTATTTT | CASTLDDTGPADTQYF
TRBJ1-6 | 15 | TRBV7-9 | TRBD1 | many | TGTGCCAGCAGCTCAGGGACAGGGGGTAATTCACCCCTCCACTTT | CASSSGTGGNSPLHF
TRBJ2-7 | 16 | TRBV13 | TRBD2 | . | TGTGCCAGCAGGTTAGTAATGAGCGGGGGGGCCCACGAGCAGTACTTC | CASRLVMSGGAHEQYF
TRBJ2-7 | 14 | TRBV13 | . | . | TGTGCCAGCAGCTTTATAACAGGGAAAGGTGAGCAGTACTTC | CASSFITGKGEQYF
TRBJ2-2 | 13 | TRBV7-6 | . | . | TGTGCCAGCAGCTTACCAGTCACCGGGGAGCTGTTTTTT | CASSLPVTGELFF
TRBJ2-5 | 15 | TRBV10-3 | TRBD2 | few | TGTGCCATCAGTCAAGGGACTAGCGGGAAAGAGACCCAGTACTTC | CAISQGTSGKETQYF
TRBJ2-7 | 14 | TRBV6-1 | . | many | TGTGCCAGCAGTGAAGATTCATTTTCCTACGAGCAGTACTTC | CASSEDSFSYEQYF
TRBJ2-1 | 16 | TRBV11-2 | TRBD1 | few | TGTGCCAGCAGCTTAATTCCCAGGGGGCTTAGGAATGAGCAGTTCTTC | CASSLIPRGLRNEQFF
TRBJ1-2 | 14 | TRBV7-9 | . | few | TGTGCCAGCAGGGGAGACGGGGGTGACTATGGCTACACCTTC | CASRGDGGDYGYTF
TRBJ2-1 | 14 | TRBV7-3 | TRBD2 | few | TGTGCCAGCAGCTTAATGGGGGGGAACAATGAGCAGTTCTTC | CASSLMGGNNEQFF
TRBJ1-6 | 14 | TRBV2 | TRBD1 | many | TGTGCCAGCAGTGAGGGGGACAGCGCCTTCCCCCTCCACTTT | CASSEGDSAFPLHF
TRBJ1-1 | 14 | TRBV5-3 | . | few | TGTGCCAGCAGCTTGCGGGACCCGAACACTGAAGCTTTCTTT | CASSLRDPNTEAFF
TRBJ2-7 | 17 | TRBV20-1 | TRBD2 | . | TGCAGTGCCGATAGTGGGTTAGCGGGAGGCGCCTCCTACGAGCAGTACTTC | CSADSGLAGGASYEQYF
TRBJ2-3 | 16 | TRBV2 | . | many | TGTGCCAGCAGTGAAAGTCCGGGAGCACAGGGAGATACGCAGTATTTT | CASSESPGAQGDTQYF
TRBJ2-5 | 15 | TRBV4-1 | . | . | TGCGCCAGCAGCCAAGAGACAGGGAGGCGGGAGACCCAGTACTTC | CASSQETGRRETQYF